The entry below describes one T cell receptor beta chain. Antigen specificity is unknown. Trimming took off 3 bases at V and 3 bases at J, with 8 bases between the two ends. Germline V gives CDR1 DFQATT, CDR2 SNEGSKA (reference sequence). The CDR3 sequence is 12 residues long. Sequenced by immunoSEQ multiplex PCR; TCRdb stores in-frame clones only, minus some. The sample has under 35,000 clones; approximately 71% are singletons. This sample stems from a study of vaccination effects on CD4 cells after COVID-19. ViraFEST assay sequencing came after antigen-specific CD4+ T cells were expanded with viral peptide pools. With approximately ten days of culture completed, CD4+ T cells were isolated. BNT162b2 vaccine or mRNA-1273 vaccine was given to participants in two doses. PBMC were cultured at a few million per well with 9.5 to 10 IU/ml IL-2 and about 9.4 ug/ml peptides.

The sample in question was CD4+ T cells from PBMCs cultured with HCoV-NL63 spike peptides, obtained after COVID-19 vaccination. V and J are TRBV20-1 and TRBJ1-1; D possibly corresponds to TRBD1 (5 bases). The origin of this receptor is a human donor who received a COVID-19 vaccine. The CDR3 coding sequence is TGCAGTGCTAGTCGCAGGGACACTGAAGCTTTCTTT. Translated: CSASRRDTEAFF.